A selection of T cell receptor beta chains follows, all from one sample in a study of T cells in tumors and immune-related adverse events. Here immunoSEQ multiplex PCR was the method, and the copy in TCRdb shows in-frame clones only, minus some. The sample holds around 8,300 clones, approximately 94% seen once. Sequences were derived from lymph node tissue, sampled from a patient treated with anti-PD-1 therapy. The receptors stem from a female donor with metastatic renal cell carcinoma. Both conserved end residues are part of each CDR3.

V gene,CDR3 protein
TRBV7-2,CASSKGISYEQYF
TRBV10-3,CAISESGRGQAQPQHF
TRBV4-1,CASSREETGLGANVLTF
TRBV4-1,CASSRDRNTDTQYF
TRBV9,CASSVDGGPGGVYGYTF
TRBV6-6,CASSYGTEYEQYF
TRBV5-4,CASSPWAGSYNEQFF
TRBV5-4,CASSLAGLAGGGTDTQYF
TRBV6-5,CASSYGAFYNEQFF
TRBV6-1,CATKAGGPSNEQFF
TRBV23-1,CASSQGPTGVLFNQPQHF
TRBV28,CASSLTSGSWGDTQYF
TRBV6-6,CASSPGYDEQYF
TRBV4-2,CASSQDNGTKYEQYF
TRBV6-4,CASSEFRGLSAFF
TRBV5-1,CASSLVAGKNIQYF
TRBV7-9,CASSPGGSGGYTF
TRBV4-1,CASSHSTAGVAKNIQYF
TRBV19,CASSIDPGNEQYF
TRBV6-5,CASSRTTMTEVEAFF
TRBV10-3,CAISREDVRNTDTQYF
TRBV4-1,CASSQAGWGARETQYF
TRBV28,CASSFRGLAGPYNEQFF